These 23 T cell receptor beta chains were all obtained from the same sample, sequenced in a study of T cell responses to AZD1222 COVID-19 vaccine. Data came from immunoSEQ multiplex PCR; TCRdb stores just in-frame clones and leaves some out. This table has under 130,000 clones, approximately 87% appearing once. Sequences were derived from peripheral blood, sampled on day 0 of AZD1222 vaccination. The receptors derive from an adult in good health.

The V gene is TRBV7-9, the J gene TRBJ2-3; D is ambiguous. The CDR3 consists of 13 residues. V was shortened by 5 bases and J by 6 bases, with 12 bases between the two germline ends. CDR1 is SEHNR, CDR2 FQNEAQ, per germline (reference sequence). CDR3 sequence: CASSLNARDTQYF. CDR3 sequence (DNA): TGTGCCAGCAGCCTAAACGCGCGGGATACGCAGTATTTT.

Of note for this clone: The junction departs from germline at one end; a sequencing error may be responsible. The chain has TRBV20-1 and TRBJ2-7, with 9 bases aligning to TRBD2. Germline lookup yields CDR1 DFQATT and CDR2 SNEGSKA (reference sequence). The CDR3 is made up of 11 amino acids. DNA of the CDR3: TGCAGTGCTAGGGTAGCGGGAGCCCCCTCTTTC. Translated, it gives CSARVAGAPSF.

This clone was found once. This chain joins TRBV15 and TRBJ1-4, with 7 bases that match TRBD1. Germline V gene data show CDR1 as LNHNV and CDR2 as YYDKDF (reference sequence). Germline trimming cut 5 bases from V and 8 bases from J; bases unmatched to any gene: 14. The CDR3 covers 16 residues. DNA of the CDR3: TGTGCCACCAGCCCGAGCGGGGGCAGGGGGTACGAAAAACTGTTTTTT. This sequence encodes CATSPSGGRGYEKLFF.

This chain links TRBV3-1 (or the pseudogene TRBV3-2) with TRBJ2-7; D is unclear. Per germline, CDR1 LGHDT and CDR2 YNNKEL (reference sequence). CDR3 length: 17 residues. V lost 0 bases to trimming and J lost 0 bases, with 15 bases between them. The CDR3 reads CASSQDPPGPISYEQYF. The CDR3 region has the DNA TGTGCCAGCAGCCAAGACCCTCCAGGACCGATCTCCTACGAGCAGTACTTC.

This clone was picked up one time. The chain employs TRBV18 and TRBJ1-3; D gene uncertain. The germline gives CDR1 KGHSH, CDR2 LQKENI. The CDR3 loop spans 16 amino acids. V was cut by 4 bases and J by 2 bases, with 15 bases left in between. CDR3 nucleotide sequence: TGTGCCAGCTCACTTGGGAGTGGGCCCCCTGGAAACACCATATATTTT. Its translation is CASSLGSGPPGNTIYF.

V is TRBV12-3 or TRBV12-4 and J is TRBJ2-7, with TRBD1 matching 7 bases. Trimming took 6 bases from V and 4 from J; bases not matched to a gene: 6. The CDR3 is made up of 13 amino acids. CDR3 protein: CASRRGQSYEQYF. The CDR3 DNA reads as TGTGCCAGCAGGAGGGGACAGTCTTACGAGCAGTACTTC.

V is TRBV9 and J is TRBJ2-3; tentative D call: TRBD1 (6 bases). CDR1 and CDR2 from the germline V gene are SGDLS and YYNGEE. Trimming stripped 4 bases from V and 0 bases from J, with 15 bases between. The CDR3 has 16 residues. In DNA, the CDR3 is TGTGCCAGCAGCAGGGACGTGGGGGCTAGCACAGATACGCAGTATTTT. It codes for CASSRDVGASTDTQYF.

V and J are TRBV14 and TRBJ1-1, with a possible D match to TRBD1 (6 bases). The CDR3 has 14 residues. V lost 4 bases and J lost 6, with 15 bases in between. From germline, CDR1 is SGHDN and CDR2 FVKESK. In nucleotides, the CDR3 is TGTGCCAGCAGCCTCTTACAGGGAAGTTCTGAAGCTTTCTTT. Amino acid sequence: CASSLLQGSSEAFF.

The chain joins TRBV6-6 to TRBJ2-1; no reliable D call. The CDR3 contains 14 residues. Trimming took 0 bases from V and 8 from J, leaving 11 bases between them. The germline V gene has CDR1 MNHNY and CDR2 SVGAGI (reference sequence). The CDR3 is CASSYSSNYDEQFF. CDR3 sequence (DNA): TGTGCCAGCAGTTACTCGAGCAATTACGATGAGCAGTTCTTC.

The genes are TRBV11-3 and TRBJ2-7, with 9 bases matching TRBD1. V lost 5 bases and J lost 0; bases outside the gene matches: 14. Germline CDR1 is SGHNT and CDR2 is YENEEA. This CDR3 comprises 18 residues. The CDR3 sequence: CASSVGEWDRAISYEQYF. In DNA, the CDR3 is TGTGCCAGCAGCGTTGGGGAGTGGGACAGGGCGATCTCCTACGAGCAGTACTTC. Filled out from reference TRBV11-3 and TRBJ2-7, the complete variable domain reads EAGVVQSPRYKIIEKKQPVAFWCNPISGHNTLYWYLQNLGQGPELLIRYENEEAVDDSQLPKDRFSAERLKGVDSTLKIQPAELGDSAVYLCASSVGEWDRAISYEQYFGPGTRLTVT.

The rearrangement links TRBV6-6 to TRBJ1-5; perhaps TRBD1 as D (5 bases). The length of the CDR3 is 16 residues. From germline, CDR1 is MNHNY and CDR2 SVGAGI (reference sequence). V was pared by 4 bases and J by 1 base, with 14 bases between. This CDR3 reads CASSLGEFLSNQPQHF. CDR3 DNA: TGTGCCAGCAGTTTGGGGGAGTTTCTGAGCAATCAGCCCCAGCATTTT.

The chain is built from TRBV27 and TRBJ1-5; unclear D gene. This CDR3 contains 13 residues. Germline CDR1 and CDR2: MNHEY and SMNVEV (reference sequence). V dropped 3 bases and J dropped 8 bases, with 11 bases sitting between them. The CDR3 DNA follows: TGTGCCAGCAGTTTCGGAAGGGTTGAGCCCCAGCATTTT. This encodes CASSFGRVEPQHF.

This chain links TRBV4-1 with TRBJ2-1; D not resolved. Germline assignment: CDR1 MGHRA and CDR2 YSYEKL. V lost 0 bases and J 0 bases, leaving 9 bases between the germline ends. The CDR3 contains 16 residues. DNA for the CDR3: TGCGCCAGCAGCCAAGATAGTCAGAGCTCCTACAATGAGCAGTTCTTC. It is translated as CASSQDSQSSYNEQFF.

The chain employs TRBV6-6 and TRBJ2-7, with 10 bases aligning to TRBD1. The V segment lost 6 bases and the J segment 3 bases; nucleotides outside the gene matches: 5. The CDR3 totals 14 residues. Germline assignment: CDR1 MNHNY and CDR2 SVGAGI (reference sequence). CDR3 sequence (DNA): TGTGCCAGCAGACTGGGACAGGGGATCTACGAGCAGTACTTC. Protein sequence: CASRLGQGIYEQYF.

V and J are TRBV5-6 and TRBJ2-3; perhaps TRBD2 as D (5 bases). Germline V gene data show CDR1 as SGHDT and CDR2 as YYEEEE. The CDR3 contains 14 residues. Between the trimmed V and J ends, which lost 4 bases and 4 bases, there was a span of 13 bases. The CDR3 DNA follows: TGTGCCAGCAGCCCTGGAGGTCGGGCAGATACGCAGTATTTT. Translated, it gives CASSPGGRADTQYF.

The chain joins TRBV11-1 to TRBJ1-1, with D unclear. This CDR3 comprises 13 residues. CDR1 is SGHAT and CDR2 is FQDESV in the germline V gene (reference sequence). With 8 bases removed from V and 4 bases from J, the gap between germline ends came to 14 bases. CDR3 sequence reads: CASLPSVGTEAFF. CDR3 coding DNA: TGTGCCAGCCTCCCCTCCGTGGGCACTGAAGCTTTCTTT.

This chain uses TRBV29-1 with TRBJ1-2; weak D call: TRBD1 (5 bases). From germline, CDR1 is SQVTM and CDR2 ANQGSEA. The V end lost 6 bases, the J end lost 2 bases, and 16 bases lay between the germline ends. The CDR3 length is 14 residues. The CDR3 sequence: CSVRDLGINYGYTF. DNA for the CDR3: TGCAGCGTCCGGGACCTCGGAATCAACTATGGCTACACCTTC.

The rearrangement links TRBV19 to TRBJ1-3; D might be TRBD1 (5 bases). Between the trimmed V and J ends, which lost 5 bases and 1 base, there was a span of 9 bases. The germline V gene encodes CDR1 LNHDA and CDR2 SQIVND (reference sequence). This CDR3 has 14 residues. The CDR3 is CASSLRGSGNTIYF. CDR3 DNA: TGTGCCAGTAGTCTCCGGGGGTCTGGAAACACCATATATTTT.

The chain uses TRBV2 and TRBJ2-4; weak D call: TRBD2 (5 bases). The germline V gene has CDR1 SNHLY and CDR2 FYNNEI. The CDR3 length is 15 residues. The V end lost 8 bases, the J end lost 3 bases, and 17 bases lay between the germline ends. The CDR3, as DNA: TGTGCCAGCCTAAACCCGCTCCGGGACAAAAACATTCAGTACTTC. Translated: CASLNPLRDKNIQYF.

The chain has TRBV3-1 (or the pseudogene TRBV3-2) and TRBJ1-6; D remains ambiguous. Trimming removed 5 bases from V and 7 bases from J, with 6 bases in between. CDR3 length: 12 residues. Germline CDR1 reads LGHDT; CDR2 reads YNNKEL (reference sequence). CDR3 DNA: TGTGCCAGCAGCTTCGAAAATTCACCCCTCCACTTT. It codes for CASSFENSPLHF.

This sequence joins TRBV20-1 and TRBJ1-5, with D possibly being TRBD1 (6 bases). Trimming pared 6 bases from V and 13 bases from J, leaving 13 bases between. Germline V gene lookup returns CDR1 DFQATT and CDR2 SNEGSKA (reference sequence). This CDR3 comprises 10 residues. The CDR3 is CSATQGGQHF. Here the CDR3 DNA reads TGCAGTGCGACTCAAGGGGGGCAGCATTTT.

This clone was observed a handful of times. The gene calls are TRBV6-5 and TRBJ1-6; no reliable D call. CDR3 length: 14 residues. Looked up from germline, CDR1 is MNHEY and CDR2 is SVGAGI. The ends were cut back, 6 bases at V and 10 bases at J, with 16 bases in the middle. The CDR3 DNA reads as TGTGCCAGCAGCCCCGTTAAAGTCGGCTCACCCCTCCACTTT. The encoded protein is CASSPVKVGSPLHF.

This chain joins TRBV6-2 or TRBV6-3 and TRBJ1-1, with a weak D call TRBD1 (5 bases). The CDR3 length is 16 residues. Germline V lookup: CDR1 MNHEY, CDR2 SVGEGT. Between the trimmed V and J ends, which lost 5 bases and 4 bases, there was a span of 20 bases. The chain's CDR3 is CASSLSGGESITEAFF. As DNA, the CDR3 is TGTGCCAGCAGTCTATCTGGGGGGGAATCGATCACTGAAGCTTTCTTT.